Presented here are 2 T cell receptor beta chains from one specimen sequenced in a study of long-term antiretroviral therapy in people with HIV. Runs used v3.0 of the immunoSEQ assay and were done at survey level. The repertoire was sequenced with immunoSEQ multiplex PCR; TCRdb's copy has only in-frame clones and lacks some. Of 11,000 to 15,000 clones in the sample, 65% to 90% are singletons; the top ten hold roughly 7%. The sample was unsorted PBMCs, taken 0.4 years after starting antiretroviral therapy. These receptors were obtained from a young man with HIV.

By share, this clone counts as large. The chain carries TRBV28 and TRBJ1-3, with 8 positions matching TRBD1. This CDR3 contains 21 residues. The junction had 17 bases not matched to a gene; V was cut back by 1 base and J by 0 bases. Germline V gene data show CDR1 as MDHEN and CDR2 as SYDVKM. CDR3 coding DNA: TGTGCCAGCAGTTTATATACCACTCTTCAGGGGGCTACTTCCTCTGGAAACACCATATATTTT. This gives the protein CASSLYTTLQGATSSGNTIYF.

The sample holds a few counts of this clone. This chain links TRBV19 with TRBJ2-7; TRBD1 matches at 11 bases. Trimming at V came to 7 bases and at J to 2 bases, leaving 4 bases not matched to a gene. Germline V CDR1 and CDR2: LNHDA, SQIVND (reference sequence). The CDR3 contains 14 residues. The DNA of the CDR3 is TGTGCCAGTACCCCGGGACAGGGGGCCTACGAGCAGTACTTC. Amino acids: CASTPGQGAYEQYF.